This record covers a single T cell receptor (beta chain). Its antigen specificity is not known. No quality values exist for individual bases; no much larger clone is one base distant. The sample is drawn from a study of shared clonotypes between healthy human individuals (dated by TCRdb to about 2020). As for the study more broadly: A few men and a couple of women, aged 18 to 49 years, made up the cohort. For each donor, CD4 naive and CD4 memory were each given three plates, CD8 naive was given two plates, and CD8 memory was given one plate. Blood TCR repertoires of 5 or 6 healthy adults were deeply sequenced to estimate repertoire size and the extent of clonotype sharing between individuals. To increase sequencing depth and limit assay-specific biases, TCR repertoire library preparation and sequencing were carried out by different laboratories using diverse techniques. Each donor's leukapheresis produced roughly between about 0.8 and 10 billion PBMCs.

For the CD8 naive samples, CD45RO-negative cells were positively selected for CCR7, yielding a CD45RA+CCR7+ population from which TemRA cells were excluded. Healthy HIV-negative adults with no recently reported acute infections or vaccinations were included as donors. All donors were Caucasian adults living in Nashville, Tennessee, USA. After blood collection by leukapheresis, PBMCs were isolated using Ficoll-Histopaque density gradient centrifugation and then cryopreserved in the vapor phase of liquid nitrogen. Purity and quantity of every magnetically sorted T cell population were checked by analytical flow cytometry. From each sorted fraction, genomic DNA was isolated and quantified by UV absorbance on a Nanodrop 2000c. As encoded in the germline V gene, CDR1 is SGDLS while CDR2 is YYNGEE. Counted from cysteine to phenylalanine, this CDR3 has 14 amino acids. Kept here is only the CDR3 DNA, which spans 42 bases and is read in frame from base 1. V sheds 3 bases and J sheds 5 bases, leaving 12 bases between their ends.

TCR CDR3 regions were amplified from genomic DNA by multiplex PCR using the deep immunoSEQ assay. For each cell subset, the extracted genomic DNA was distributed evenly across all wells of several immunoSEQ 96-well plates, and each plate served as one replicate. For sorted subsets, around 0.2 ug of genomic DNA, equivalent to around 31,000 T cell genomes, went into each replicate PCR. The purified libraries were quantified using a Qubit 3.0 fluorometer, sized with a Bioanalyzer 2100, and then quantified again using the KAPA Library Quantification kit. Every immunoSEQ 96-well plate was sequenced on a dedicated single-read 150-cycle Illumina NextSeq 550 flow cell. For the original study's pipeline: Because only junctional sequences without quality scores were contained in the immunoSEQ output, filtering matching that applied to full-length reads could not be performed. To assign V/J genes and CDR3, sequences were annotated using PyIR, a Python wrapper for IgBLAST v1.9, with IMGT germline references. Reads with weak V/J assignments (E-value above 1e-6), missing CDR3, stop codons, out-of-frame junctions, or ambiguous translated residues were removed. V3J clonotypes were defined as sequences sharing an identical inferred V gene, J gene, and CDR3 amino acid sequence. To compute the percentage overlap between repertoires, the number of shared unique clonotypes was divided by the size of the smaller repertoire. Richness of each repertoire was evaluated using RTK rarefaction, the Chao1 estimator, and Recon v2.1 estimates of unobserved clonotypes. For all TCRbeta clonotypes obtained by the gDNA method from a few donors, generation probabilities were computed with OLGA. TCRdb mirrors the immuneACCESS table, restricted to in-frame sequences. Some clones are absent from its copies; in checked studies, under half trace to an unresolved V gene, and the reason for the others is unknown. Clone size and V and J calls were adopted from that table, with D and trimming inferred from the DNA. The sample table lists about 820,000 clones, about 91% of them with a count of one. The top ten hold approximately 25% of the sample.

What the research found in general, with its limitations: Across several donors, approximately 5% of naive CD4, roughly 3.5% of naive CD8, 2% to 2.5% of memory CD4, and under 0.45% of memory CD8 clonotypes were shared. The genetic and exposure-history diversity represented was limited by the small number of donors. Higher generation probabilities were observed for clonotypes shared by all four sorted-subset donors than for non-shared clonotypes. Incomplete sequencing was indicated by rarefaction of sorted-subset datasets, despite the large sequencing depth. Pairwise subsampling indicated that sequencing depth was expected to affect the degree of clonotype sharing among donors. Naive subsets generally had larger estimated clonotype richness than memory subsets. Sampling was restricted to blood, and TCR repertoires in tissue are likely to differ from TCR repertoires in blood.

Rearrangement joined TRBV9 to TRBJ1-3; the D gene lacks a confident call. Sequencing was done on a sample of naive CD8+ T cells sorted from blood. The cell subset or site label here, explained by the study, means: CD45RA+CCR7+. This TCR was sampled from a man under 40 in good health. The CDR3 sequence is CASSAARERNTIYF. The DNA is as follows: TGTGCCAGCAGCGCCGCTAGGGAGAGAAACACCATATATTTT.